This T cell receptor (beta chain) is from a study of OX40 agonist ivuxolimab in advanced cancers. Study conclusions and caveats: Low clonal expansion, among the lowest seen, marked partial responders at 0.1-3.0 mg/kg. Certain nonresponders likewise exhibited a low normalized T-cell clonal expansion. At 0.1 to 3.0 mg/kg and by week 6, CD4+ and CD8+ T cells in the blood had expanded clonally.

Comment on this clone: Its antigen is currently unknown.

TCRdb's table, derived via immunoSEQ multiplex PCR, lists solely in-frame clones and lacks some. The data show just under 80,000 clones, with around 89% seen just once and 0.38% held by the top ten. Germline assignment: CDR1 MNHEY and CDR2 SVGAGI. The germline V and J ends were trimmed by 0 bases and 6 bases, with 15 bases remaining between them. The CDR3 is 15 amino acids. The input for sequencing was CD4+ or CD8+ T cells sorted from blood, taken in a trial of the OX40 agonist ivuxolimab. V usage is TRBV6-5 and J usage is TRBJ2-7, with D possibly matching TRBD2 (6 bases). The clonotype comes from an adult with an advanced solid tumor such as melanoma, head and neck, liver or kidney cancer. CDR3 DNA sequence: TGTGCCAGCAGTTACTCGTTACTAGCCGCGTCCGAGCAGTACTTC. Protein product: CASSYSLLAASEQYF.